This TCR beta chain appears in the sequencing data of a study of shared clonotypes between healthy human individuals. About the research overall: Donors were a couple of women and a few men aged 18 to 49. There were three CD4 naive, three CD4 memory, two CD8 naive and one CD8 memory plates per donor.

Study-wide results and limits: Naive subsets generally had larger estimated richness than memory subsets.

Only in-frame clones appear in the TCRdb table, and some are missing; sequencing was by immunoSEQ multiplex PCR. The table includes 2 million to 2.5 million clones, about 90% detected once. This clone has more than one count but fewer than ten. Its matching antigen is unknown. V lost 6 bases and J lost 0; bases outside the gene matches: 7. CDR3 length: 16 amino acids. CDR1 SGHKS and CDR2 YYEKEE come from the germline V gene (reference sequence). This chain links TRBV5-5 with TRBJ2-2, with 8 bases aligning to TRBD1. The receptor's source is a man aged 18 to 35 in good health. Some clones in this sample may be carry-over from other donors' samples. The material sequenced was naive CD4+ T cells from PBMCs. Subset noted: CD45RA+ positively selected. The CDR3 DNA is TGTGCCAGCATACGACCAGGGGGCACGAACACCGGGGAGCTGTTTTTT. This encodes CASIRPGGTNTGELFF. The complete variable domain, with remaining parts taken from reference TRBV5-5 and TRBJ2-2, reads DAGVTQSPTHLIKTRGQQVTLRCSPISGHKSVSWYQQVLGQGPQFIFQYYEKEERGRGNFPDRFSARQFPNYSSELNVNALLLGDSALYLCASIRPGGTNTGELFFGEGSRLTVL.